The clone carrying this T cell receptor beta chain was detected many times. Its specificity is unknown. MiXCR was run by TCRdb on the reads, yielding one entry per CDR3 protein. The sample contains just under 300,000 distinct CDR3 sequences, 9.6% of which appear only once. The sample originates from a study of T cell repertoires in cytomegalovirus infection. The CDR3 totals 15 residues. Germline assignment: CDR1 SGHVS and CDR2 FQNEAQ. Trimming cost V 6 bases and J 0 bases, with 11 bases left between them. General study points: Predominance within the ex vivo response was attributable to HLA-C-restricted CMV-specific TCR beta clonotypes. The cumulative frequency of public TCR beta families identified carriers of CMV plus the relevant HLA.

Sequenced input: PBMCs. The rearrangement links TRBV7-8 to TRBJ1-4; D remains ambiguous. This receptor was taken from a human donor in good health (CMV status not recorded). Some clones in this sample may be carry-over from other donors' samples. CDR3 DNA sequence: TGTGCCAGCAGGATAGGGCGTACAACTAATGAAAAACTGTTTTTT. Protein: CASRIGRTTNEKLFF.